This TCR beta chain was retrieved from a study of neoadjuvant anti-PD-1 for oral cavity cancer. Cohort: HPV-negative, locally advanced oral cavity squamous cell carcinoma patients. CDR1 and CDR2 (germline): SGHNT, YYREEE (reference sequence). V lost 3 bases and J lost 2, with 11 bases in between. The CDR3 totals 14 residues. Measured with immunoSEQ multiplex PCR; TCRdb has only the in-frame clones, and not every one. The sample records roughly 60,000 clones, around four fifths being singletons. This receptor was obtained from a person between 40 and 85 years old with oral cavity squamous cell carcinoma. The chain recombines TRBV5-4 with TRBJ2-5, with D perhaps TRBD2 (6 bases). This specimen consisted of PBMCs, obtained before nivolumab (anti-PD-1) treatment. The DNA of the CDR3 is TGTGCCAGCAGCTCGGGGACTTGGCAAGAGACCCAGTACTTC. It specifies CASSSGTWQETQYF.